The T cell receptor beta chain described here comes from a study of regulatory T cells in long-lasting Graves disease. Findings of the study overall: Persistent disease was associated with favored TRBV28 usage and with favored use of TRBJ1-2 and TRBJ2-5.

Time point meaning: newly diagnosed GD, antithyroid drugs for less than 3 months. From PBMCs, RNA was extracted and then used to make the TCR library. Guidelines of the American Thyroid Association were used to diagnose Graves' disease. The V and J ends lost 6 bases and 1 base, in that order; junction bases with no gene match: 1. CDR1 and CDR2 (germline): ENHRY, SYGVKD. CDR3 length: 15 amino acids. Assembly of TCR beta libraries relied on iRepertoire HTBI primers together with Arm-PCR of CDR3 regions. TCRdb reanalysed the multiplex PCR reads using MiXCR and keeps one entry per CDR3 protein. The sample comprises roughly 220,000 distinct CDR3 sequences, around 20% of which are singletons, and approximately 20% rests with the top ten. For this clonotype: Its antigen is currently unknown.

The chain recombines TRBV10-3 with TRBJ2-3, with 13 bases that match TRBD2. This sample comprised peripheral blood mononuclear cells (PBMCs), obtained at new diagnosis, from a patient treated with antithyroid drugs. This receptor was obtained from a female donor with Graves disease. CDR3 DNA: TGTGCCATCAGGGGGACTAGCGGGGGCACAGATACGCAGTATTTT. As protein: CAIRGTSGGTDTQYF.